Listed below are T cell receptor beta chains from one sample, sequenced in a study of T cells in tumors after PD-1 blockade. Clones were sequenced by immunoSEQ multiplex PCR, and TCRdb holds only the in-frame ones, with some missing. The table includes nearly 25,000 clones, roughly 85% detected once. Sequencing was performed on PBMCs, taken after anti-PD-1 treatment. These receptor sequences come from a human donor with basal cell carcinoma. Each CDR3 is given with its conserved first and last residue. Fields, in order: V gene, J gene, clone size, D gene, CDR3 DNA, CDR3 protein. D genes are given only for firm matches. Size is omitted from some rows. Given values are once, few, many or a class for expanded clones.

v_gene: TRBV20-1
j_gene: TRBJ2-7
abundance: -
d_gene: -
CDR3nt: TGCAGTGCTAGTTCTCGCGCACGGGTCTACGAGCAGTACTTC
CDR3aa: CSASSRARVYEQYF

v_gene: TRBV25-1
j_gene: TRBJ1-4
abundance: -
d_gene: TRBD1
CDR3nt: TGTGCCAGCAGTACCCGACAGGGGGCTCTTGCAACTAATGAAAAACTGTTTTTT
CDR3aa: CASSTRQGALATNEKLFF

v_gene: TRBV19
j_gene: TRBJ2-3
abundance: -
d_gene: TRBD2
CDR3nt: TGTGCCAGTAGTACCCTAGCGGGGGGGAAAGATACGCAGTATTTT
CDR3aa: CASSTLAGGKDTQYF

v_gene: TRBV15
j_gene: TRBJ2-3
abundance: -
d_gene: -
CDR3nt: TGTGCCACCAGGAGTGACACCTCCACAGATACGCAGTATTTT
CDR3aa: CATRSDTSTDTQYF

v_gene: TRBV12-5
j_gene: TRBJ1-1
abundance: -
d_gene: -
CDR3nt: TGTGCTAGTGGTTTGAACACTGAAGCTTTCTTT
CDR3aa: CASGLNTEAFF

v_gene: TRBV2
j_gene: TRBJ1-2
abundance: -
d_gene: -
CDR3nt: TGTGCCAGCAGTACTCAGACGGGAAACTATGGCTACACCTTC
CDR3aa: CASSTQTGNYGYTF

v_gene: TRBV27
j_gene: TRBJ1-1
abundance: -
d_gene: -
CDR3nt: TGTGCCAGCACCAAGGGGGTGAACACTGAAGCTTTCTTT
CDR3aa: CASTKGVNTEAFF

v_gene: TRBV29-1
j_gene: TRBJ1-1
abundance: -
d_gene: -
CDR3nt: TGCAGCGTTGTACCAGGAGTGAACACTGAAGCTTTCTTT
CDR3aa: CSVVPGVNTEAFF

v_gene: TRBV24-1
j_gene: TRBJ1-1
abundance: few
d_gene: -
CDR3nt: TGTGCCACCAGTGATTCGGGCTTCGGCGGAGCTTTCTTT
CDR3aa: CATSDSGFGGAFF

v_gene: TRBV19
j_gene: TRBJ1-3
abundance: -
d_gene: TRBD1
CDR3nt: TGTGCCAGTAGTCTGGGGACAGGTCACTCTGGAAACACCATATATTTT
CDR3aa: CASSLGTGHSGNTIYF

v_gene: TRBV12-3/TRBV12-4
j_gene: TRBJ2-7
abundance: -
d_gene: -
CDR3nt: TGTGCCAGCAGTTTAAGGGAAACCTACGAGCAGTACTTC
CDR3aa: CASSLRETYEQYF

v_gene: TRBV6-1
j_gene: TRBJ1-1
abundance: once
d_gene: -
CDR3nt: TGTGCCAGCAGTGAAGGTCCAGTCTCTGAAGCTTTCTTT
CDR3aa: CASSEGPVSEAFF

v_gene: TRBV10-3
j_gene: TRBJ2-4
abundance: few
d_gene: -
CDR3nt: TGTGCCATCAGTGAGTCGGCGACAGACCTCAAAAACATTCAGTACTTC
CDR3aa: CAISESATDLKNIQYF

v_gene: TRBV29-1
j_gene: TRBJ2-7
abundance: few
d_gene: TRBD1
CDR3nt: TGCAGCGTTGCACAGGGGGCGAGTGAGCAGTACTTC
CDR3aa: CSVAQGASEQYF

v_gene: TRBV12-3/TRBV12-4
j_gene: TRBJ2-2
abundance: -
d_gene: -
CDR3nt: TGTGCCAGCAGTTACGGGGGGGAGCTGTTTTTT
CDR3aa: CASSYGGELFF

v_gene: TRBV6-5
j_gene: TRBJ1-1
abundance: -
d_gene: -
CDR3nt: TGTGCCGGCGGACCCCCGGGACGAAGGGCGTCTGAAGCTTTCTTT
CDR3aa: CAGGPPGRRASEAFF

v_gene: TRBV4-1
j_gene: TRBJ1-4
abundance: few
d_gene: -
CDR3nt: TGCGCCAGCAGCCCGATAGAAATTGCAACTAATGAAAAACTGTTTTTT
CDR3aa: CASSPIEIATNEKLFF